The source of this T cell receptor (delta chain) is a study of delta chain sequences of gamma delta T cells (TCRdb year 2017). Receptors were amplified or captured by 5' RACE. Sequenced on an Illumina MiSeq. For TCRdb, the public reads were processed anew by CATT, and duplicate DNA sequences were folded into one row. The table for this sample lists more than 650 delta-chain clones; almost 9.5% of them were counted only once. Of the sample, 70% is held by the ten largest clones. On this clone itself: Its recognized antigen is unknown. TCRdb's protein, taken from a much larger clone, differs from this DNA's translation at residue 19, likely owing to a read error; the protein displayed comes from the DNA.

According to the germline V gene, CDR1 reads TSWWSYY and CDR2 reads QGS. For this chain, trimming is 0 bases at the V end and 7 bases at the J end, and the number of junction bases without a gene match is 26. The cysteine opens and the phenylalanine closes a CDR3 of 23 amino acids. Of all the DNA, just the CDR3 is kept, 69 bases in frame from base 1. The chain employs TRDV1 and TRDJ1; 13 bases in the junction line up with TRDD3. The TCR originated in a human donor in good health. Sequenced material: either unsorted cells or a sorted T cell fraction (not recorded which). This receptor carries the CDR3 CALGELDFDYWGIRVLRSVKLIF. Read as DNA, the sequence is TGTGCTCTTGGGGAACTAGATTTTGATTACTGGGGGATACGCGTACTCAGATCCGTTAAACTCATCTTT.